This T cell receptor (beta chain) was sequenced in a study of cytomegalovirus exposure and HLA in healthy donors. Findings and limits, study-wide: Cytomegalovirus-associated TCR beta chains were listed, numbering 150 to 200. Within a later analysis, the majority of CMV-associated TCR beta chains appeared HLA-restricted. In the analysis, some V segments, TRBV6-2 and TRBV6-3 included, were excluded as indistinguishable. A later analysis, which compared TCR beta chains of equal frequency, found the HLA-associated ones more clonally expanded.

This CDR3 spans 15 amino acids. CDR1 is LNHNV and CDR2 is YYDKDF in the germline V gene (reference sequence). V was shortened by 0 bases and J by 5 bases, with 13 bases between the two germline ends. In the PCR, 60 Vbeta and 13 Jbeta primers were used. Generated by immunoSEQ multiplex PCR, the TCRdb table keeps only in-frame clones and is missing some. The repertoire includes around 95,000 clones, around 86% of them detected once, and approximately 4% sits in the top ten. This clone has just one count. What it recognizes is unknown. The sequenced material came from PBMCs. This receptor was obtained from a female donor in good health and CMV-seropositive. The genes are TRBV15 and TRBJ1-1, with no clear D. CDR3 bases: TGTGCCACCAGCAGAGATCGGGGTGGTAGGACTGAAGCTTTCTTT. It translates to CATSRDRGGRTEAFF.